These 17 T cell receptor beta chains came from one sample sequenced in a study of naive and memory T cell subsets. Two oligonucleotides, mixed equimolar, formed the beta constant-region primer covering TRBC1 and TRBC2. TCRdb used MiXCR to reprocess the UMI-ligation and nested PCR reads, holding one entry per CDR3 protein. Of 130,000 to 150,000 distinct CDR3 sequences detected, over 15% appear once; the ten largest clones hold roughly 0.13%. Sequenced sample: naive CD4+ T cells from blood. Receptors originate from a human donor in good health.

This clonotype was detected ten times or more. The chain's CDR3 is CASSYGGNSYNEQFF. DNA of the CDR3: TGTGCCAGCAGTTACGGGGGGAACTCCTACAATGAGCAGTTCTTC. V gene TRBV6-5 combines with J gene TRBJ2-1; D possibly corresponds to TRBD2 (6 bases). Germline V gene lookup returns CDR1 MNHEY and CDR2 SVGAGI. There are 15 residues in the CDR3. V lost 2 bases and J lost 0, with 8 bases in between.

The CDR3 sequence is CATSDSSREGDTQYF. CDR3 nucleotides: TGTGCCACCAGTGATTCGTCGAGGGAAGGAGATACGCAGTATTTT. The chain joins TRBV24-1 to TRBJ2-3; tentative D call: TRBD2 (5 bases). V lost 2 bases and J 5 bases, leaving 13 bases between the germline ends. CDR3 length: 15 residues. Germline CDR1 is KGHDR and CDR2 is SFDVKD.

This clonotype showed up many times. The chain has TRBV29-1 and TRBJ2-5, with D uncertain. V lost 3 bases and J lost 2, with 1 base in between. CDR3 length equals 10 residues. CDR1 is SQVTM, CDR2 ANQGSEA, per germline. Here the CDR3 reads CSVEQETQYF. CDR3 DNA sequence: TGCAGCGTTGAGCAAGAGACCCAGTACTTC.

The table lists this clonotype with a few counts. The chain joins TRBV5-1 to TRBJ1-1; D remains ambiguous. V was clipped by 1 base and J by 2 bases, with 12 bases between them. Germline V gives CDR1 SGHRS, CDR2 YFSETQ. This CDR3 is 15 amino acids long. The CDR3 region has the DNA TGCGCCAGCAGCTTGTTGGGAGGAACCAACACTGAAGCTTTCTTT. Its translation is CASSLLGGTNTEAFF. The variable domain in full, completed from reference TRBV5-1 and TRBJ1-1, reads KAGVTQTPRYLIKTRGQQVTLSCSPISGHRSVSWYQQTPGQGLQFLFEYFSETQRNKGNFPGRFSGRQFSNSRSEMNVSTLELGDSALYLCASSLLGGTNTEAFFGQGTRLTVV.

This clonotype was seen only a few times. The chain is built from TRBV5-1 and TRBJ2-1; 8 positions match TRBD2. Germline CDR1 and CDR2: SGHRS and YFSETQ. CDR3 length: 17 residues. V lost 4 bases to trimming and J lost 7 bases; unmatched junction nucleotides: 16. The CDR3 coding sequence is TGCGCCAGCAGCCCGTACCTCGGGAGGGCCGGTGGGAATGAGCAGTTCTTC. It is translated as CASSPYLGRAGGNEQFF.

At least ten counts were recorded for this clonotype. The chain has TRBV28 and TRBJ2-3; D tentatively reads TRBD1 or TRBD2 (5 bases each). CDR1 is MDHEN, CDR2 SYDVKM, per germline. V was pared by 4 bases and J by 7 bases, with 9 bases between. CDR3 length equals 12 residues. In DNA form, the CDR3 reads TGTGCCAGCAGTTCGGGGCTGTATACGCAGTATTTT. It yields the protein CASSSGLYTQYF. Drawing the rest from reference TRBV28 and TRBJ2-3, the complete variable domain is DVKVTQSSRYLVKRTGEKVFLECVQDMDHENMFWYRQDPGLGLRLIYFSYDVKMKEKGDIPEGYSVSREKKERFSLILESASTNQTSMYLCASSSGLYTQYFGPGTRLTVL.

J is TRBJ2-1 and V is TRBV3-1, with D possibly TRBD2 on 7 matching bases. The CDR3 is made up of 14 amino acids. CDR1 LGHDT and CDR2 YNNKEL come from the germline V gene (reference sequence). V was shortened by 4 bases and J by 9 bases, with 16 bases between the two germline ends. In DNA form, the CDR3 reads TGTGCCAGCAGCCGTCAAGGGGGGGAAGCTGAGCAGTTCTTC. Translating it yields CASSRQGGEAEQFF.

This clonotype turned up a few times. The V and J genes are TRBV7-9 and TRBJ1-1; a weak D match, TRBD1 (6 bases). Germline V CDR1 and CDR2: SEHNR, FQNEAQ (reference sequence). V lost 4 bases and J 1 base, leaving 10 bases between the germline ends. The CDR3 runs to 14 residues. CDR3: CASSSRTENTEAFF. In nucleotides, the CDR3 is TGTGCCAGCAGCTCTCGGACAGAGAACACTGAAGCTTTCTTT.

CDR3 nucleotides: TGTGCCAGCAGTGCGGGGGGCAGGTACAATGAGCAGTTCTTC. It specifies CASSAGGRYNEQFF. This chain connects TRBV2 to TRBJ2-1; D possibly corresponds to TRBD2 (7 bases). V lost 4 bases and J lost 4, with 11 bases in between. The CDR3 covers 14 residues. From germline, CDR1 is SNHLY and CDR2 FYNNEI.

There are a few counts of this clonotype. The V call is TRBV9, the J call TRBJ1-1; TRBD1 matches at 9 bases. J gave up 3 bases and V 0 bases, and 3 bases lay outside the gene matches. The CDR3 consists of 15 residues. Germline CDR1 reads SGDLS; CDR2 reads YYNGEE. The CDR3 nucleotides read TGTGCCAGCAGCGTAGAAGGACAGGGGCACACTGAAGCTTTCTTT. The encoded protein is CASSVEGQGHTEAFF. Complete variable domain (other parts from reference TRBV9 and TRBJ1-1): DSGVTQTPKHLITATGQRVTLRCSPRSGDLSVYWYQQSLDQGLQFLIQYYNGEERAKGNILERFSAQQFPDLHSELNLSSLELGDSALYFCASSVEGQGHTEAFFGQGTRLTVV.

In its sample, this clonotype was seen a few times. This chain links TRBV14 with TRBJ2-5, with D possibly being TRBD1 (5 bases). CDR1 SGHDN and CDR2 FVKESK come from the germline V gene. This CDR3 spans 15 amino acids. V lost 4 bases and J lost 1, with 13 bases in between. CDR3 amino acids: CASSPWGRGQETQYF. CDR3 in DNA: TGTGCCAGCAGCCCCTGGGGAAGGGGCCAAGAGACCCAGTACTTC.

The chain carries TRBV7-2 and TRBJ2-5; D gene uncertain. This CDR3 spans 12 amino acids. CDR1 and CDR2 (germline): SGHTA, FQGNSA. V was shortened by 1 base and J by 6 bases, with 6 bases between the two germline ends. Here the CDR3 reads CASSLGRQTQYF. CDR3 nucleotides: TGTGCCAGCAGCTTAGGAAGGCAGACCCAGTACTTC.

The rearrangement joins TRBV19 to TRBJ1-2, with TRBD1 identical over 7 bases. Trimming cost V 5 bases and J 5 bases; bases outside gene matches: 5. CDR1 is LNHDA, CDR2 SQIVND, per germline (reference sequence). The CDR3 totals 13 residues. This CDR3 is CASSADRNYGYTF. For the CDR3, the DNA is TGTGCCAGTAGTGCGGACAGGAATTATGGCTACACCTTC.

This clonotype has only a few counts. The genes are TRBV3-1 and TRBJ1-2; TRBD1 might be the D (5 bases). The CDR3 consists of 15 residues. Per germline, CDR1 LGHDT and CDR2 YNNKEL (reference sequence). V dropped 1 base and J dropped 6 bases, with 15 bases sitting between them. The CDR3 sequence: CASSQGWDEGHGYTF. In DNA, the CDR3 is TGTGCCAGCAGCCAAGGCTGGGACGAAGGGCATGGCTACACCTTC.

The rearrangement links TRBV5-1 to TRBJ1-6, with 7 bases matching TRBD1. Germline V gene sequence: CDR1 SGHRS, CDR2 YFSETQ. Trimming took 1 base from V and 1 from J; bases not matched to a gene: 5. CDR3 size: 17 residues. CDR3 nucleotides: TGCGCCAGCAGCTTGTGGGGGACAGAATCCTATAATTCACCCCTCCACTTT. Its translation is CASSLWGTESYNSPLHF.

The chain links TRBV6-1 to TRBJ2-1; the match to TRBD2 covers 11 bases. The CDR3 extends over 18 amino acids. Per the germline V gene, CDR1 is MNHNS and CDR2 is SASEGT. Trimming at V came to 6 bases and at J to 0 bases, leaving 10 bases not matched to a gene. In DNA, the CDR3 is TGTGCCAGCAGGCACGGGGGACTAGCGGCATCCTCCTACAATGAGCAGTTCTTC. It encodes CASRHGGLAASSYNEQFF.

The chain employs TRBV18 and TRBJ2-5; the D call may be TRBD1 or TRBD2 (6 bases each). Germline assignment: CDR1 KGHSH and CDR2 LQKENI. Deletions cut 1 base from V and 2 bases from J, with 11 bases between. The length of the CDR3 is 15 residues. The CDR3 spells CASSPLGGTQETQYF. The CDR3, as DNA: TGTGCCAGCTCACCACTCGGAGGGACACAAGAGACCCAGTACTTC.